The sequence of this T cell receptor beta chain was determined in a study of CD4 T cells in relation to SARS-CoV-2 and coronaviruses. Points from the study as a whole: The assay detects memory recall responses, not culture-primed primary responses.

CD4+ T cells from unexposed donors were obtained before the COVID-19 pandemic (2011-2018). The V gene end was trimmed by 5 bases and the J gene end by 14 bases; junction bases not matched to a gene: 12. CDR3 length: 13 residues. Germline CDR1 is MNHEY and CDR2 is SVGAGI. Data came from immunoSEQ multiplex PCR; TCRdb stores just in-frame clones and leaves some out. The sample holds roughly 60,000 clones; 94% are singletons and the top ten take 0.14%. The sample holds one count of this clone. What it recognizes is unknown. This TCR was recovered from a human donor in good health. The chain couples TRBV6-5 to TRBJ2-1; 7 positions match TRBD2. The sample taken for sequencing was naive CD4+ T cells from PBMCs. Subset meaning: naive CD4+ T cells isolated by negative enrichment. The CDR3 is CASSNPGLAEEFF. The CDR3 nucleotides are TGTGCCAGCAGTAACCCCGGTCTAGCGGAGGAGTTCTTC.